These 14 T cell receptor beta chains originate from one sample sequenced in a study of T cell changes during pregnancy in multiple sclerosis. This table comes from immunoSEQ multiplex PCR, and its TCRdb copy is limited to in-frame clones, with some not included. The sample consists of fewer than 15,000 clones, 86% of them appearing once. This material consisted of CD8+ T cells from peripheral blood mononuclear cells, taken in the first trimester of pregnancy. The origin of the receptors is a female donor with multiple sclerosis, enrolled in a pregnancy study.

J is TRBJ2-7 and V is TRBV28; 12 nucleotides align to TRBD2. This CDR3 spans 21 amino acids. Germline V gene data show CDR1 as MDHEN and CDR2 as SYDVKM. V shed 3 bases and J 3 bases; nucleotides not matched to a gene: 21. In DNA form, the CDR3 reads TGTGCCAGCAGTTTGACCACCAGCCGGCTTGGGGGGACTAGCGGGTACTACGAGCAGTACTTC. As protein: CASSLTTSRLGGTSGYYEQYF.

The gene calls are TRBV5-4 and TRBJ2-5, with 7 positions matching TRBD1. The trim removed 0 bases at V and 6 bases at J, leaving 8 bases unmatched. Germline values: CDR1 SGHNT, CDR2 YYREEE (reference sequence). CDR3 length: 15 residues. CDR3 sequence reads: CASSLGARGPQTQYF. CDR3 DNA sequence: TGTGCCAGCAGCTTGGGAGCGAGGGGGCCCCAGACCCAGTACTTC.

This rearrangement joins TRBV7-8 to TRBJ1-1; 7 positions agree with TRBD1. The CDR3 is made up of 18 amino acids. Losses at the gene ends were 3 bases for V and 0 bases for J; bases not matched to a gene: 13. Germline V CDR1 and CDR2: SGHVS, FQNEAQ. Written as DNA, the CDR3 is TGTGCCAGCAGCTTTTTACCGGGACAGAACATAATGAACACTGAAGCTTTCTTT. Its protein is CASSFLPGQNIMNTEAFF.

The J gene is TRBJ1-5, the V gene TRBV27; D possibly corresponds to TRBD1 (5 bases). The V end lost 6 bases, the J end lost 9 bases, and 18 bases lay between the germline ends. Per germline, CDR1 MNHEY and CDR2 SMNVEV (reference sequence). The CDR3 consists of 14 residues. CDR3 sequence reads: CASRQTGPFWPQHF. As DNA, the CDR3 is TGTGCCAGCAGACAAACAGGCCCCTTTTGGCCCCAGCATTTT.

V and J are TRBV4-1 and TRBJ2-1; TRBD1 might be the D (5 bases). Trimming cost V 3 bases and J 0 bases, with 15 bases left between them. Germline V gives CDR1 MGHRA, CDR2 YSYEKL. This CDR3 has 17 amino acids. The CDR3 sequence is CASSHPLTDLSYNEQFF. CDR3 coding DNA: TGCGCCAGCAGCCACCCGCTGACAGATCTCTCCTACAATGAGCAGTTCTTC.

The chain carries TRBV11-2 and TRBJ2-1; D gene ambiguous. The CDR3 covers 12 residues. Germline loops: CDR1 SGHAT, CDR2 FQNNGV. V lost 5 bases and J lost 6, with 8 bases in between. The CDR3 protein is CASSPGSNEQFF. The CDR3 DNA is TGTGCCAGCAGCCCAGGCAGCAATGAGCAGTTCTTC.

The chain joins TRBV28 to TRBJ2-7; 7 nucleotides align to TRBD1. CDR1 and CDR2 (germline): MDHEN, SYDVKM. This CDR3 has 14 residues. J was trimmed by 0 bases and V by 6 bases; bases with no gene match: 5. The CDR3 nucleotides are TGTGCCAGCAGCATCGGACAGGTCTCCTACGAGCAGTACTTC. It encodes CASSIGQVSYEQYF.

V and J are TRBV2 and TRBJ1-2, with a weak D call TRBD1 (6 bases). Germline CDR1 reads SNHLY; CDR2 reads FYNNEI. The CDR3 extends over 13 amino acids. Deletions cut 7 bases from V and 4 bases from J, with 13 bases between. Here the CDR3 DNA reads TGTGCCAGCAACACAGGGCTACGCTATGGCTACACCTTC. It translates to CASNTGLRYGYTF.

The V and J genes are TRBV29-1 and TRBJ2-7, with 9 bases fitting TRBD2. Trimming at V came to 2 bases and at J to 2 bases, leaving 7 bases not matched to a gene. The CDR3 consists of 15 residues. Germline CDR1 and CDR2: SQVTM and ANQGSEA. CDR3 DNA sequence: TGCAGCGTTGAATGGGGGACTAGCCAAACCTACGAGCAGTACTTC. The encoded protein is CSVEWGTSQTYEQYF.

The CDR3 region has the DNA TGTGCCAGCAGCCACCCGGGGGGCGACTATGGCTACACCTTC. It specifies CASSHPGGDYGYTF. The chain couples TRBV7-9 to TRBJ1-2; the D gene is possibly TRBD1 (6 bases). Germline values: CDR1 SEHNR, CDR2 FQNEAQ (reference sequence). The CDR3 has 14 residues. V was cut by 5 bases and J by 3 bases, with 13 bases left in between.

The chain recombines TRBV6-1 with TRBJ1-2, with D uncertain. CDR3 length: 13 residues. Trimming pared 11 bases from V and 6 bases from J, leaving 19 bases between. CDR1 MNHNS and CDR2 SASEGT come from the germline V gene. The CDR3 protein is CAGLPPGADGYTF. The CDR3 nucleotides read TGTGCCGGCCTGCCGCCTGGAGCAGATGGCTACACCTTC.

The chain recombines TRBV11-2 with TRBJ2-5, with TRBD2 matching 10 bases. The CDR3 contains 15 residues. Trimming took 6 bases from V and 5 from J; bases not matched to a gene: 9. CDR1 and CDR2 (germline): SGHAT, FQNNGV. CDR3 sequence reads: CASRSSGRGWETQYF. The CDR3, as DNA: TGTGCCAGCAGGTCTAGCGGGAGAGGGTGGGAGACCCAGTACTTC.

CDR3 nucleotides: TGTGCCAGCAGTGAAACGCGAGAGACCCAGTACTTC. Amino acid sequence: CASSETRETQYF. This chain links TRBV6-1 with TRBJ2-5; D not resolved. Trimming removed 2 bases from V and 4 bases from J, with 5 bases in between. This CDR3 spans 12 amino acids. Germline-derived CDR1 and CDR2 are MNHNS and SASEGT.

The genes are TRBV27 and TRBJ2-1; tentative D call: TRBD2 (7 bases). Looked up from germline, CDR1 is MNHEY and CDR2 is SMNVEV (reference sequence). The CDR3 is 14 amino acids. V gave up 5 bases and J gave up 8 bases, with 16 bases separating them. The CDR3 sequence is CASSMGGGLHEQFF. The CDR3 region has the DNA TGTGCCAGCAGTATGGGGGGGGGCTTGCATGAGCAGTTCTTC.